The TCR beta chain under discussion was sequenced for a study of blood T cell repertoires in COVID-19. Across the whole study: In each case, the material was cDNA or gDNA derived from T cells, B-cell-depleted T cells, or PBMCs.

It was during active infection that Seattle patients were enrolled and then longitudinally followed. How the authors handled the data: It was from reference gene primer amplification that nucleated cell counts were estimated. Only in-frame clones appear in the TCRdb table, and some are missing; sequencing was by immunoSEQ multiplex PCR. Clone size and the V and J calls come from that table; the DNA yielded D and trimming. This sample has 130,000 to 150,000 clones, with 80% to 90% found just once. The CDR3 extends over 15 amino acids. V lost 0 bases to trimming and J lost 2 bases; unmatched junction nucleotides: 5. Per the germline V gene, CDR1 is SGHRS and CDR2 is YFSETQ.

What was sequenced was peripheral blood. The chain is built from TRBV5-1 and TRBJ2-7, with 7 bases identical to TRBD2. The receptor's source is a man aged 18 to 30 with COVID-19, enrolled during active disease. CDR3 nucleotide sequence: TGCGCCAGCAGCTTGGTTTACGGGGGGACCTACGAGCAGTACTTC. Translated, it gives CASSLVYGGTYEQYF.